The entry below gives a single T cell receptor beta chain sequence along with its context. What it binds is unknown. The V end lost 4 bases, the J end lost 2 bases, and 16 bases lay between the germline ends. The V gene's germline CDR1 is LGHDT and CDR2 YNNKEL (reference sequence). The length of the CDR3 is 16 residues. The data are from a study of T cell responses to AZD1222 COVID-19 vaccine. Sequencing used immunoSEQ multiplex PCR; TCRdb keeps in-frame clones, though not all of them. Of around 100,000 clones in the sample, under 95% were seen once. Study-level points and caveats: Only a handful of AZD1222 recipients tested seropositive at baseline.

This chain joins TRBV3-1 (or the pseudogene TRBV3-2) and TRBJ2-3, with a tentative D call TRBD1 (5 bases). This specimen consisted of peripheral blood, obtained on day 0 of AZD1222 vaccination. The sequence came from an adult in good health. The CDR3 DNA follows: TGTGCCAGCAGCCTCAGGGTACTTCATTACACAGATACGCAGTATTTT. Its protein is CASSLRVLHYTDTQYF.